This T cell receptor (beta chain) comes out of a study of blood T cell repertoires in COVID-19 (dated by TCRdb to 2018 to 2021). Background for the entire study: Samples from collaborators originated in the United States, Italy and Spain and spanned both the acute and convalescent phases of COVID-19. The sample metadata nearly always contained a de-identified subject ID, COVID-19 status, age in years and sex. Subjects who had been exposed to COVID-19, were actively infected with it, or had recovered from it provided the deeply sampled blood TCRbeta repertoires that made up the dataset. The material from the prospective study consisted of cDNA or gDNA derived from T cells, B-cell-depleted T cells, or PBMCs. The repertoires were released in a freely available public database intended as a resource for research on the immune response to SARS-CoV-2. The samples were drawn from the first 160 participants of the ongoing ImmuneRACE study and from 1,254 subjects provided by 6 global collaborators. Where available, HLA class I and class II types were obtained from metadata supplied by the sample provider rather than from assay-based typing. On the study overall, not on this receptor specifically: The quantity of clinical and demographic metadata differed by source and by participant and was supplied without curation.

A note on this clone: What antigen it recognizes has not been identified. Qualities for individual bases were not recorded, and no much larger clone is one base off.

Another Seattle source contributed samples from volunteer blood donors who had recovered from COVID-19. Each collaborating institution followed its own protocols to collect whole blood in K2EDTA tubes. Collaborator samples were shipped for TCRbeta analysis as frozen whole blood, isolated PBMCs, or DNA extracted from either sample type. The immunoSEQ Assay, a bias-controlled multiplex PCR, was used to amplify TCRbeta CDR3 regions from genomic DNA. In the paper's pipeline: Within the assay, amplification of reference gene primers was used to estimate how many nucleated cells each sample contained. Sequence reads were collapsed and filtered to measure the absolute abundance of every unique TCRbeta CDR3 rearrangement. Productive Simpson clonality was computed per sample as the square root of Simpson's diversity index over productive rearrangements. As stored in TCRdb, this immuneACCESS dataset retains in-frame rearrangements with V and J assigned. A fraction of the clones does not appear; measured against another copy, unresolved V genes explain less than half of the discrepancy, and the remainder lacks a known reason. That table furnishes V, J and clone size, whereas the DNA furnished D and trimming. This sample is represented by 250,000 or so clones; around 81% of them were singletons. The top ten clones comprise roughly 2% of the sample.

From cysteine to phenylalanine, the CDR3 is 16 amino acids long. The kept DNA is CDR3 alone, 48 bases in frame from the first base. V is cut back by 5 bases and J by 0 bases, with 8 bases in the junction unmatched. The germline V gene supplies CDR1 SGHVS and CDR2 FQNEAQ. The TCR comes from a young man who had recovered from COVID-19. Sequenced: peripheral blood. The chain joins TRBV7-8 to TRBJ1-2; TRBD1 aligns with 8 central bases. The nucleotides read TGTGCCAGCAGCGAACAGGGGGTAATCTCTAACTATGGCTACACCTTC. Its product reads: CASSEQGVISNYGYTF.